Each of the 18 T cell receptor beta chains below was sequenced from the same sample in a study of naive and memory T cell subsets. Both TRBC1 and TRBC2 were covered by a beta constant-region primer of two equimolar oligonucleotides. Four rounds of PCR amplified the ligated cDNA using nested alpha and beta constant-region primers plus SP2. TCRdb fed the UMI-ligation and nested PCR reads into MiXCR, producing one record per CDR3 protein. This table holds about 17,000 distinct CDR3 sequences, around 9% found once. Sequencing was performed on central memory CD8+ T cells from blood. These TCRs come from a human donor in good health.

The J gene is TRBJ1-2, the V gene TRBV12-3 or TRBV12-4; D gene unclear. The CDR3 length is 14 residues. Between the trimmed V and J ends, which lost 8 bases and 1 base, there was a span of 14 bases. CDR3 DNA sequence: TGTGCCAGCTCATTAGATGGGGTTAACTATGGCTACACCTTC. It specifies CASSLDGVNYGYTF.

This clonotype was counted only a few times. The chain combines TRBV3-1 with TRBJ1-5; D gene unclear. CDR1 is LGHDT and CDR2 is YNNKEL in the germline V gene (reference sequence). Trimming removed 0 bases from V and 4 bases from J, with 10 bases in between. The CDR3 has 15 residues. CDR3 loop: CASSQDSGGNQPQHF. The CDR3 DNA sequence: TGTGCCAGCAGCCAAGACTCGGGTGGGAATCAGCCCCAGCATTTT. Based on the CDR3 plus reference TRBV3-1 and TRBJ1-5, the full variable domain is DTAVSQTPKYLVTQMGNDKSIKCEQNLGHDTMYWYKQDSKKFLKIMFSYNNKELIINETVPNRFSPKSPDKAHLNLHINSLELGDSAVYFCASSQDSGGNQPQHFGDGTRLSIL.

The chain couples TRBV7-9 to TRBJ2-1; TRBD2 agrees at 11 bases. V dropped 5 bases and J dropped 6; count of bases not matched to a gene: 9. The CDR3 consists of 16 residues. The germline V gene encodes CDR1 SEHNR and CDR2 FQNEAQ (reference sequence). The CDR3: CASSPRSGRAVNEQFF. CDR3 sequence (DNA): TGTGCCAGCAGCCCTCGTAGCGGGAGGGCGGTCAATGAGCAGTTCTTC.

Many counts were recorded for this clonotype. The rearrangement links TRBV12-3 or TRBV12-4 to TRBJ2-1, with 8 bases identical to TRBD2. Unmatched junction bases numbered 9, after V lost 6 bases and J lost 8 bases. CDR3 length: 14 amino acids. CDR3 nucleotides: TGTGCCAGCAGATCTGAGGGACTAGTTTATGAGCAGTTCTTC. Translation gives CASRSEGLVYEQFF.

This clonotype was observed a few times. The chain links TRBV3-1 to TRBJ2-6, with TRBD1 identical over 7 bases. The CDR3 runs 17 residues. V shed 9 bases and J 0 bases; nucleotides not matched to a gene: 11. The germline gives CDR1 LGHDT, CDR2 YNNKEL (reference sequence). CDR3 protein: CASHAGTAGSGANVLTF. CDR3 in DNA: TGTGCCAGTCATGCCGGGACAGCTGGCTCTGGGGCCAACGTCCTGACTTTC.

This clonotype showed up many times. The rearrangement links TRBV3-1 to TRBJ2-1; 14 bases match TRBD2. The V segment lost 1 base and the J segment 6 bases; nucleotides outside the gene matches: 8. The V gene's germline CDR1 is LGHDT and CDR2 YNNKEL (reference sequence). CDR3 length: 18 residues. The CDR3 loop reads CASSQAPSGLAGVNEQFF. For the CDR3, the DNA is TGTGCCAGCAGCCAAGCCCCTTCGGGACTAGCGGGGGTCAATGAGCAGTTCTTC.

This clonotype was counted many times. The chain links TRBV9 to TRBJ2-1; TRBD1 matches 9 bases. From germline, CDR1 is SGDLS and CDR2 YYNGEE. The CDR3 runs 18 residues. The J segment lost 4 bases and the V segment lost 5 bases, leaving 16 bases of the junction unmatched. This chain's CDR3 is CASSEKPDRGEAYNEQFF. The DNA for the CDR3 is TGTGCCAGCAGTGAGAAACCGGACAGGGGTGAGGCTTACAATGAGCAGTTCTTC.

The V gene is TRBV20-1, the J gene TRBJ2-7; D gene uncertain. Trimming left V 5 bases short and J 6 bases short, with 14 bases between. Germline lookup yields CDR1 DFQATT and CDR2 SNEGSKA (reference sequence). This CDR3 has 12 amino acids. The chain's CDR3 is CSAPDLSLEQYF. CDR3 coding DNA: TGCAGTGCTCCGGACCTCTCCCTCGAGCAGTACTTC.

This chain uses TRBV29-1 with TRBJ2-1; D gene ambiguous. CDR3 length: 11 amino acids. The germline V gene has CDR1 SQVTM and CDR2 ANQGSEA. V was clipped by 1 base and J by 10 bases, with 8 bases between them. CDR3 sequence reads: CSVEVPPEQFF. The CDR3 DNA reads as TGCAGCGTTGAAGTACCCCCGGAGCAGTTCTTC.

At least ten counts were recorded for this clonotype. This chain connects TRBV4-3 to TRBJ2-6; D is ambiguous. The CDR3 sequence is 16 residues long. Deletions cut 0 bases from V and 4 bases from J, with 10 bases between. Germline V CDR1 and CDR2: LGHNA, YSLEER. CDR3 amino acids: CASSQDPTAGANVLTF. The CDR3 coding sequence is TGCGCCAGCAGCCAAGATCCAACAGCGGGGGCCAACGTCCTGACTTTC.

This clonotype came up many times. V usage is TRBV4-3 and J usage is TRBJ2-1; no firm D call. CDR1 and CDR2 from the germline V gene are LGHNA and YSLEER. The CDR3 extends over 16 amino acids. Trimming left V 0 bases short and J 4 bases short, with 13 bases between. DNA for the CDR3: TGCGCCAGCAGCCAAGACGGCCAGCAAAGTTACAATGAGCAGTTCTTC. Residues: CASSQDGQQSYNEQFF.

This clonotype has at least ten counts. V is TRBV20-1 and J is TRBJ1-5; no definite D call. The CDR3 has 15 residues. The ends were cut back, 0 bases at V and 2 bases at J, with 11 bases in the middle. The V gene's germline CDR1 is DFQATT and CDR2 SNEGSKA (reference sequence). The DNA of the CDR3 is TGCAGTGCTAGAGACATTAGAGAGGGCAATCAGCCCCAGCATTTT. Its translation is CSARDIREGNQPQHF.

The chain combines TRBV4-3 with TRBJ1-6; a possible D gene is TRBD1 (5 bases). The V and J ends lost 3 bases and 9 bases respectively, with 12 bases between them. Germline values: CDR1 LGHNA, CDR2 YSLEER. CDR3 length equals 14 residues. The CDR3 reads CASSQLGEGSPLHF. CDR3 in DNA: TGCGCCAGCAGCCAGTTGGGGGAGGGTTCACCCCTCCACTTT.

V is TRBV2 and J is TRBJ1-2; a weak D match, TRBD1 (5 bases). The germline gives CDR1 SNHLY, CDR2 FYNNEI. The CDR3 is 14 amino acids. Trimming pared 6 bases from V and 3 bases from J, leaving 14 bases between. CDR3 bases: TGTGCCAGCAGCCGCGGGGGGATAGACTATGGCTACACCTTC. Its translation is CASSRGGIDYGYTF.

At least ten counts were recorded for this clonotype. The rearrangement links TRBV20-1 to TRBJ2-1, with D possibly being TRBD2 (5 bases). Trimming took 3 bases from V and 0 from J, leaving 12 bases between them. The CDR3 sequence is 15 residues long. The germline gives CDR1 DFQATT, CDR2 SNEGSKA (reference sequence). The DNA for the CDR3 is TGCAGTGCTAGCCCAGCGGTGAGCTCCTACAATGAGCAGTTCTTC. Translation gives CSASPAVSSYNEQFF.

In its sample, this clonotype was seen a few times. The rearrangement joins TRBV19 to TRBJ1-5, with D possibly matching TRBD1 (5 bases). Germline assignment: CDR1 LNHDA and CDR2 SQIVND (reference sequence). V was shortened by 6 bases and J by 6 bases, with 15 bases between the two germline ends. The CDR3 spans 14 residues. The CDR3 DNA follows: TGTGCCAGTAGCAGGCAAGGGGACTCTCAGCCCCAGCATTTT. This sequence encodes CASSRQGDSQPQHF.

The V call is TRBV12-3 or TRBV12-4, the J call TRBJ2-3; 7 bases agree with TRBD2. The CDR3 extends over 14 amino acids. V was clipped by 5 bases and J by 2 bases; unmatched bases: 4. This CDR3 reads CASSTTSDTDTQYF. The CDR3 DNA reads TGTGCCAGCAGTACTACTAGCGACACAGATACGCAGTATTTT.

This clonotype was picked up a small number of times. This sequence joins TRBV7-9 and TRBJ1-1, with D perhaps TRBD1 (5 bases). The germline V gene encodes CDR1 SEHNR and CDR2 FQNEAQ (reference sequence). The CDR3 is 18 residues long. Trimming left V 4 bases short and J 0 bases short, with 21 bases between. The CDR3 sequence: CASSSMWRGENLNTEAFF. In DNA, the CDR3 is TGTGCCAGCAGCTCTATGTGGCGGGGGGAAAACTTGAACACTGAAGCTTTCTTT.